The 21 T cell receptor beta chains below all came from one sample that was sequenced in a study of CD4 and CD8 cells across lung adenocarcinoma regions. TCRdb processed the PCR reads anew with MiXCR; each CDR3 protein has one entry. The sample contains 15,000 to 20,000 distinct CDR3 sequences, approximately 47% of which appear only once. Sequenced input: CD8+ T cells from the center of a lung tumor. The receptors come from a female donor with lung adenocarcinoma. The CD4 and CD8 labels of this study may be unreliable.

CDR3 amino acids: CASSPALKFDEQFF. DNA for the CDR3: TGTGCCAGCAGTCCCGCTCTGAAGTTCGATGAGCAGTTCTTC. The chain has TRBV6-1 and TRBJ2-1; D not certain. V was cut by 5 bases and J by 8 bases, with 16 bases left in between. Germline CDR1 and CDR2: MNHNS and SASEGT. The CDR3 spans 14 residues.

This clonotype was counted a single time. Its ends do not fully match the called genes, so a read error is possible. The chain employs TRBV6-4 and TRBJ2-3, with D perhaps given as TRBD1 or TRBD2 (5 bases each). The length of the CDR3 is 16 residues. Germline lookup yields CDR1 MRHNA and CDR2 SNTAGT. The CDR3 loop is CACSDSGTSPTDTQYF. The DNA of the CDR3 is TGTGCGTGCAGTGACTCCGGGACGAGCCCCACAGACACGCAGTATTTT.

The rearrangement links TRBV27 to TRBJ2-1; 8 nucleotides agree with TRBD1. The CDR3 length is 15 residues. V dropped 5 bases and J dropped 3; count of bases not matched to a gene: 6. The germline CDR1 and CDR2 sequences are MNHEY and SMNVEV (reference sequence). The CDR3, as DNA: TGTGCCAGCAGTCCATCAGGGGGCCGCTACAATGAGCAGTTCTTC. This gives the protein CASSPSGGRYNEQFF.

This chain joins TRBV5-1 and TRBJ2-5, with a tentative D call TRBD2 (5 bases). The end of the DNA fits TRBJ2-7 better, so the J call may be wrong. Germline V lookup: CDR1 SGHRS, CDR2 YFSETQ. The CDR3 consists of 13 residues. The CDR3 spells CASSLGGVGEQYF. The CDR3 nucleotides read TGCGCCAGCAGCTTGGGGGGAGTCGGCGAGCAGTACTTC.

The chain joins TRBV7-2 to TRBJ2-1, with TRBD2 matching over 9 bases. CDR1 is SGHTA and CDR2 is FQGNSA in the germline V gene. This CDR3 comprises 12 residues. The J segment lost 9 bases and the V segment lost 5 bases, leaving 2 bases of the junction unmatched. The CDR3 region has the DNA TGTGCCAGCAGCCCACTAGCGGGTGAGCAGTTCTTC. Protein: CASSPLAGEQFF.

This chain joins TRBV7-2 and TRBJ2-5, with D tentatively TRBD1 or TRBD2 (6 bases each). The V gene's germline CDR1 is SGHTA and CDR2 FQGNSA. The V end was cut by 8 bases, the J end by 5 bases, with 15 bases between. This CDR3 contains 13 residues. The CDR3 coding sequence is TGTGCCAGCGGGGGGCGGTCAGGGGAGACCCAGTACTTC. Translated: CASGGRSGETQYF.

By share, this clonotype ranks as medium-sized (0.01 to 0.1%). The chain combines TRBV6-5 with TRBJ2-1, with TRBD1 matching over 7 bases. The CDR3 has 13 residues. V shed 4 bases and J 7 bases; nucleotides not matched to a gene: 4. Germline CDR1 reads MNHEY; CDR2 reads SVGAGI. This CDR3 is CASSLTGQNEQFF. The DNA of the CDR3 is TGTGCCAGCAGTTTGACAGGGCAGAATGAGCAGTTCTTC.

Judged by abundance, this clonotype is medium-sized. The CDR3 here is CASSTGPYTDTQYF. The CDR3 DNA reads TGTGCCAGCAGCACCGGGCCCTACACAGATACGCAGTATTTT. V is TRBV6-1 and J is TRBJ2-3; D is ambiguous. V was clipped by 6 bases and J by 2 bases, with 12 bases between them. This CDR3 contains 14 residues. Germline V gene sequence: CDR1 MNHNS, CDR2 SASEGT.

This clonotype appeared many times. The V gene is TRBV6-5, the J gene TRBJ2-5; 8 positions match TRBD1. CDR1 and CDR2 from the germline V gene are MNHEY and SVGAGI. The CDR3 runs 15 residues. J gave up 5 bases and V 4 bases, and 9 bases lay outside the gene matches. CDR3 amino acids: CASSSYDRGGETQYF. CDR3 DNA: TGTGCCAGCAGTTCCTACGACAGGGGTGGGGAGACCCAGTACTTC.

This clonotype was seen repeatedly, ten times or more. The chain has TRBV6-5 and TRBJ1-2, with D possibly being TRBD1 (5 bases). CDR3 length equals 13 residues. In germline, CDR1 is MNHEY, CDR2 SVGAGI. V was shortened by 0 bases and J by 8 bases, with 10 bases between the two germline ends. CDR3 in DNA: TGTGCCAGCAGTTACTCGGGAGGGGACGGCTACACCTTC. As protein: CASSYSGGDGYTF.

This clonotype was detected many times. The rearrangement uses TRBV6-5 and TRBJ2-5; a possible D gene is TRBD1 (6 bases). The J call may be incorrect, as the DNA end agrees better with TRBJ2-7. The germline V gene has CDR1 MNHEY and CDR2 SVGAGI. CDR3 length equals 13 residues. CDR3 sequence: CASSYRQGSEQYF. In DNA, the CDR3 is TGTGCCAGCAGTTACAGGCAGGGGAGCGAGCAGTACTTC.

By sample fraction, this clonotype is medium-sized. V and J are TRBV6-5 and TRBJ2-3; 12 bases line up with TRBD2. V was clipped by 4 bases and J by 4 bases; unmatched bases: 6. Germline lookup yields CDR1 MNHEY and CDR2 SVGAGI. This CDR3 has 16 residues. This CDR3 reads CASSSRLAGAADTQYF. As DNA, the CDR3 is TGTGCCAGCAGTTCTCGACTAGCGGGGGCCGCAGATACGCAGTATTTT.

The table lists this clonotype with a few counts. This chain links TRBV7-6 with TRBJ1-6; TRBD1 matches 7 bases. Germline CDR1 and CDR2: SGHVS and FNYEAQ. The CDR3 consists of 14 residues. V dropped 2 bases and J dropped 9; count of bases not matched to a gene: 4. CDR3: CASSLRQGGSPLHF. The DNA for the CDR3 is TGTGCCAGCAGCTTACGACAGGGAGGTTCACCCCTCCACTTT.

V is TRBV11-2 and J is TRBJ2-1; D is perhaps TRBD2 (6 bases). The CDR3 has 14 residues. In germline, CDR1 is SGHAT, CDR2 FQNNGV. With 11 bases removed from V and 4 bases from J, the gap between germline ends came to 18 bases. CDR3 DNA: TGTGCCCCGAACGAGGCGGGGTTGTACAATGAGCAGTTCTTC. Protein product: CAPNEAGLYNEQFF. The complete variable domain, with remaining parts taken from reference TRBV11-2 and TRBJ2-1, reads EAGVAQSPRYKIIEKRQSVAFWCNPISGHATLYWYQQILGQGPKLLIQFQNNGVVDDSQLPKDRFSAERLKGVDSTLKIQPAKLEDSAVYLCAPNEAGLYNEQFFGPGTRLTVL.

As concerns this clonotype: A junction boundary mismatches the germline segment, possibly from a read error. This CDR3 reads CGAGDDGRLSETQYF. In DNA, the CDR3 is TGTGGCGCGGGTGACGACGGCCGCCTCTCAGAGACGCAGTATTTC. The genes are TRBV6-1 and TRBJ2-3, with a tentative D call TRBD2 (5 bases). Germline CDR1 is MNHNS and CDR2 is SASEGT. CDR3 size: 15 residues.

The genes are TRBV7-8 and TRBJ2-2, with 8 bases aligning to TRBD2. V trimming: 2 bases; J trimming: 2 bases; junction bases outside the gene matches: 10. CDR1 and CDR2 from the germline V gene are SGHVS and FQNEAQ. This CDR3 region has 18 residues. CDR3 region: CASSLRGLAGSNTGELFF. The CDR3 coding sequence is TGTGCCAGCAGCTTAAGGGGTCTAGCGGGCTCCAACACCGGGGAGCTGTTTTTT.

The chain is built from TRBV10-1 and TRBJ2-1; D remains unclear. Deletions cut 2 bases from V and 0 bases from J, with 5 bases between. CDR3 size: 14 residues. Per the germline V gene, CDR1 is WNHNN and CDR2 is SYGVQD (reference sequence). DNA of the CDR3: TGCGCCAGCAGTGAGGGGTTCTCCTACAATGAGCAGTTCTTC. Translation: CASSEGFSYNEQFF.

The V and J genes are TRBV7-6 and TRBJ2-2; D gene unclear. Trimming stripped 1 base from V and 5 bases from J, with 20 bases between. Germline V gene data show CDR1 as SGHVS and CDR2 as FNYEAQ. CDR3 size: 18 residues. In DNA form, the CDR3 reads TGTGCCAGCAGCTTAGTACTTCCGGGCCCTACTTCGACCGGGGAGCTGTTTTTT. This sequence encodes CASSLVLPGPTSTGELFF.

J is TRBJ2-4 and V is TRBV6-1; weak D call: TRBD2 (6 bases). Trimming stripped 6 bases from V and 6 bases from J, with 15 bases between. There are 14 residues in the CDR3. Germline V gene data show CDR1 as MNHNS and CDR2 as SASEGT. CDR3 loop: CASRETGGANIQYF. The CDR3 DNA reads TGTGCCAGCAGAGAAACCGGAGGGGCAAACATTCAGTACTTC.

This clonotype has only a few counts. J is TRBJ2-1 and V is TRBV6-5; TRBD2 is a possible D gene (5 bases). This CDR3 region has 16 residues. Germline V gene lookup returns CDR1 MNHEY and CDR2 SVGAGI. Trimming left V 0 bases short and J 3 bases short, with 12 bases between. CDR3: CASSYSVGVDYNEQFF. CDR3 DNA: TGTGCCAGCAGTTACTCGGTCGGGGTTGACTACAATGAGCAGTTCTTC.

The genes are TRBV6-1 and TRBJ2-1; TRBD2 matches 13 bases. The CDR3 is made up of 15 amino acids. CDR1 and CDR2 (germline): MNHNS, SASEGT. V was clipped by 5 bases and J by 7 bases; unmatched bases: 5. DNA for the CDR3: TGTGCCAGCAGTCCCGGGACTAGCGGGAAAAATGAGCAGTTCTTC. It specifies CASSPGTSGKNEQFF.